The 31 T cell receptor beta chains below all came from one sample that was sequenced in a study of blood T cell repertoires in COVID-19. Assay: immunoSEQ multiplex PCR; the TCRdb copy retains only in-frame clones and omits some. The sample consists of a few hundred thousand clones, 88% of them appearing once. The material sequenced was PBMCs or T cells enriched from blood (not recorded which). The origin of the receptors is a woman aged 18-35 years who had recovered from COVID-19.

This clone was detected once. The V and J genes are TRBV6-5 and TRBJ2-1; the match to TRBD2 covers 9 bases. The CDR3 covers 16 residues. V was clipped by 0 bases and J by 8 bases; unmatched bases: 8. The germline CDR1 and CDR2 sequences are MNHEY and SVGAGI. CDR3 DNA sequence: TGTGCCAGCAGTTACTCTAGCGGGGGTATCTATGATGAGCAGTTCTTC. Translated: CASSYSSGGIYDEQFF.

This rearrangement joins TRBV15 to TRBJ1-1; 9 bases agree with TRBD1. Germline-derived CDR1 and CDR2 are LNHNV and YYDKDF (reference sequence). The CDR3 totals 15 residues. The V and J ends lost 1 base and 8 bases, in that order; junction bases with no gene match: 8. The CDR3, as DNA: TGTGCCACCAGCAGAGCCGGGACAGGGTATGGGGAAGCTTTCTTT. Translation: CATSRAGTGYGEAFF.

The rearrangement uses TRBV4-1 and TRBJ2-7, with D uncertain. The CDR3 length is 14 residues. Germline assignment: CDR1 MGHRA and CDR2 YSYEKL. V was clipped by 4 bases and J by 5 bases, with 15 bases between them. CDR3 nucleotide sequence: TGCGCCAGCAGCCCCCTCTCGGGTCGAAACGAGCAGTACTTC. As protein: CASSPLSGRNEQYF.

This clone was picked up a small number of times. The V and J genes are TRBV6-5 and TRBJ1-2, with 7 bases that match TRBD1. Germline CDR1 is MNHEY and CDR2 is SVGAGI. V lost 6 bases, J lost 4 bases, and 5 bases stayed unmatched. The CDR3 spans 13 residues. The CDR3 loop reads CASSNGQVYGYTF. CDR3 DNA: TGTGCCAGCAGCAACGGACAGGTCTATGGCTACACCTTC.

Of note for this clone: The identical CDR3 is also encoded by other nucleotide sequences in the sample. V gene TRBV5-1 combines with J gene TRBJ1-4; D is undetermined. This CDR3 spans 15 amino acids. The germline V gene encodes CDR1 SGHRS and CDR2 YFSETQ. V lost 0 bases and J lost 0, with 6 bases in between. The CDR3 protein is CASSLAGATNEKLFF. The DNA of the CDR3 is TGCGCCAGCAGCTTGGCGGGAGCAACTAATGAAAAACTGTTTTTT.

The chain combines TRBV3-1 (or the pseudogene TRBV3-2) with TRBJ1-5; 8 bases fit TRBD1. The CDR3 sequence is 14 residues long. Germline loops: CDR1 LGHDT, CDR2 YNNKEL (reference sequence). V dropped 2 bases and J dropped 6; count of bases not matched to a gene: 3. Written as DNA, the CDR3 is TGTGCCAGCAGCCAAACAGGGGGTGGTCAGCCCCAGCATTTT. Translated, it gives CASSQTGGGQPQHF.

The chain has TRBV3-1 (or the pseudogene TRBV3-2) and TRBJ2-7; possibly TRBD1 for D (6 bases). The ends were cut back, 0 bases at V and 0 bases at J, with 27 bases in the middle. This CDR3 comprises 21 residues. In germline, CDR1 is LGHDT, CDR2 YNNKEL (reference sequence). The CDR3 is CASSQDHPSRTAPMGSYEQYF. The DNA of the CDR3 is TGTGCCAGCAGCCAAGATCACCCCTCTCGGACAGCGCCAATGGGCTCCTACGAGCAGTACTTC.

A note on this clone: At one of its ends the junction is not consistent with the germline gene, which may arise from a read error. The V call is TRBV4-1, the J call TRBJ1-1; 7 bases agree with TRBD1. This CDR3 is 15 amino acids long. Germline V gene data show CDR1 as MGHRA and CDR2 as YSYEKL. The CDR3 bases are TGCGCCAGCATTTCCCTAACAGGGGTCTTTTCTGAGGCTTTCTTT. This sequence encodes CASISLTGVFSEAFF.

The V gene is TRBV24-1, the J gene TRBJ2-5, with 8 bases matching TRBD2. Germline CDR1 and CDR2: KGHDR and SFDVKD. V was clipped by 1 base and J by 0 bases; unmatched bases: 9. The CDR3 runs to 18 residues. This chain's CDR3 is CATSDFRSGGPYQETQYF. The CDR3 nucleotides read TGTGCCACCAGTGATTTCCGGTCGGGGGGGCCGTACCAAGAGACCCAGTACTTC.

The gene calls are TRBV18 and TRBJ1-4, with D perhaps TRBD1 (5 bases). V shed 1 base and J shed 5 bases, with 8 bases lying between them. Germline CDR1 reads KGHSH; CDR2 reads LQKENI. The CDR3 runs 14 residues. The CDR3 here is CASSPRGLNEKLFF. The CDR3 DNA follows: TGTGCCAGCTCACCACGGGGACTGAATGAAAAACTGTTTTTT.

In the case of this clone: Other DNA sequences within the sample encode an identical CDR3. The rearrangement links TRBV27 to TRBJ1-2, with TRBD1 identical over 9 bases. Germline loops: CDR1 MNHEY, CDR2 SMNVEV (reference sequence). The CDR3 consists of 14 residues. Germline trimming cut 3 bases from V and 3 bases from J; bases unmatched to any gene: 2. The CDR3 region is CASSLGQGDYGYTF. In DNA, the CDR3 is TGTGCCAGCAGTTTGGGACAGGGAGACTATGGCTACACCTTC.

J is TRBJ1-4 and V is TRBV7-9; possible D gene TRBD1, 5 bases. V shed 5 bases and J shed 12 bases, with 13 bases lying between them. CDR3 length equals 12 residues. Germline loops: CDR1 SEHNR, CDR2 FQNEAQ (reference sequence). CDR3 amino acids: CASSPHPGELFF. In nucleotides, the CDR3 is TGTGCCAGCAGCCCACATCCGGGGGAACTGTTTTTT.

The V and J genes are TRBV6-5 and TRBJ1-1; D gene unclear. The V end was cut by 2 bases, the J end by 0 bases, with 10 bases between. Germline V CDR1 and CDR2: MNHEY, SVGAGI. This CDR3 region has 15 residues. The CDR3 reads CASSYEETMNTEAFF. The CDR3 DNA reads TGTGCCAGCAGTTACGAGGAGACCATGAACACTGAAGCTTTCTTT.

This chain links TRBV7-3 with TRBJ1-2; TRBD1 matches 8 bases. Germline CDR1 reads SGHTA; CDR2 reads FQGTGA. The CDR3 consists of 15 residues. V shed 5 bases, J shed 1 base, and the junction held 6 bases outside the gene matches. As DNA, the CDR3 is TGTGCCAGCAGCCAAGGGACAGGCGGTAACTATGGCTACACCTTC. As protein: CASSQGTGGNYGYTF.

The chain recombines TRBV5-1 with TRBJ1-6, with 8 bases identical to TRBD1. The CDR3 loop spans 15 amino acids. The V segment lost 0 bases and the J segment 4 bases; nucleotides outside the gene matches: 0. Germline CDR1 SGHRS, CDR2 YFSETQ. The CDR3 DNA follows: TGCGCCAGCAGCTTGGGACAGGGGTATAATTCACCCCTCCACTTT. Translation: CASSLGQGYNSPLHF.

The chain recombines TRBV7-8 with TRBJ2-2; the D gene is possibly TRBD2 (7 bases). Trimming cost V 5 bases and J 5 bases, with 18 bases left between them. Germline CDR1 SGHVS, CDR2 FQNEAQ. The CDR3 has 16 amino acids. The CDR3 here is CASSPYIGGETGELFF. CDR3 DNA sequence: TGTGCCAGCAGCCCATATATAGGGGGGGAAACCGGGGAGCTGTTTTTT. Looking up the rest from reference TRBV7-8 and TRBJ2-2 gives the full variable domain: GAGVSQSPRYKVAKRGQDVALRCDPISGHVSLFWYQQALGQGPEFLTYFQNEAQLDKSGLPSDRFFAERPEGSVSTLKIQRTQQEDSAVYLCASSPYIGGETGELFFGEGSRLTVL.

V usage is TRBV6-5 and J usage is TRBJ1-1; D gene uncertain. The germline V and J ends were trimmed by 6 bases and 1 base, with 9 bases remaining between them. This CDR3 contains 13 residues. Looked up from germline, CDR1 is MNHEY and CDR2 is SVGAGI. CDR3 bases: TGTGCCAGCAGAGTTGAGGCGAACACTGAAGCTTTCTTT. Protein sequence: CASRVEANTEAFF.

For this clone: A junction boundary mismatches the germline segment, possibly from a read error. The V call is TRBV5-6, the J call TRBJ1-6; 11 bases are a match to TRBD1. The CDR3 is made up of 16 amino acids. Germline V lookup: CDR1 SGHDT, CDR2 YYEEEE. The CDR3: CASSTDRGQYSSPLHF. The CDR3 region has the DNA TGTGCCAGCAGCACGGACAGGGGGCAGTATAGTTCACCCCTCCACTTT. Full variable domain (rest looked up from reference TRBV5-6 and TRBJ1-6): DAGVTQSPTHLIKTRGQQVTLRCSPKSGHDTVSWYQQALGQGPQFIFQYYEEEERQRGNFPDRFSGHQFPNYSSELNVNALLLGDSALYLCASSTDRGQYSSPLHFGNGTRLTVT.

The genes are TRBV25-1 and TRBJ2-7, with D perhaps TRBD2 (5 bases). Germline V gene data show CDR1 as MGHDK and CDR2 as SYGVNS. The CDR3 loop spans 14 amino acids. V gave up 3 bases and J gave up 4 bases, with 13 bases separating them. The chain's CDR3 is CASSDTGRGYEQYF. The CDR3 DNA follows: TGTGCCAGCAGTGACACGGGCCGGGGATACGAGCAGTACTTC.

The rearrangement joins TRBV27 to TRBJ2-2, with D maybe TRBD1 (6 bases). V dropped 5 bases and J dropped 5 bases, with 15 bases sitting between them. There are 15 residues in the CDR3. CDR1 is MNHEY and CDR2 is SMNVEV in the germline V gene (reference sequence). The CDR3 bases are TGTGCCAGCAGTGCCCTCATGGACAGTACCGGGGAGCTGTTTTTT. Protein product: CASSALMDSTGELFF.

J is TRBJ1-5 and V is TRBV29-1; maybe TRBD1 (6 bases). Germline V gives CDR1 SQVTM, CDR2 ANQGSEA. The CDR3 is 14 amino acids. V dropped 7 bases and J dropped 2 bases, with 15 bases sitting between them. The CDR3 sequence is CSAQTGVGNQPQHF. Here the CDR3 DNA reads TGCAGCGCCCAGACAGGTGTTGGCAATCAGCCCCAGCATTTT. Together with reference TRBV29-1 and TRBJ1-5, the CDR3 gives the full variable domain: SAVISQKPSRDICQRGTSLTIQCQVDSQVTMMFWYRQQPGQSLTLIATANQGSEATYESGFVIDKFPISRPNLTFSTLTVSNMSPEDSSIYLCSAQTGVGNQPQHFGDGTRLSIL.

This chain uses TRBV19 with TRBJ1-2; no firm D call. Trimming took 6 bases from V and 3 from J, leaving 14 bases between them. The CDR3 has 14 amino acids. Germline V CDR1 and CDR2: LNHDA, SQIVND (reference sequence). In nucleotides, the CDR3 is TGTGCCAGTAGCTTCGCAGTGTTCGACTATGGCTACACCTTC. Protein: CASSFAVFDYGYTF. Drawing the rest from reference TRBV19 and TRBJ1-2, the complete variable domain is DGGITQSPKYLFRKEGQNVTLSCEQNLNHDAMYWYRQDPGQGLRLIYYSQIVNDFQKGDIAEGYSVSREKKESFPLTVTSAQKNPTAFYLCASSFAVFDYGYTFGSGTRLTVV.

Written as DNA, the CDR3 is TGTGCCAGCACCTCTAGCGGGGCGATTAACAATGAGCAGTTCTTC. This sequence encodes CASTSSGAINNEQFF. This rearrangement joins TRBV6-5 to TRBJ2-1, with 9 positions matching TRBD2. J lost 5 bases, V lost 7 bases, and 9 bases had no gene match. Germline V gene data show CDR1 as MNHEY and CDR2 as SVGAGI. The CDR3 length is 15 residues.

This clone was counted only a few times. The same CDR3 can be traced to other DNA sequences in this sample. V usage is TRBV4-1 and J usage is TRBJ1-2, with a weak D call TRBD1 (6 bases). The CDR3 totals 13 residues. V was cut by 1 base and J by 7 bases, with 10 bases left in between. Germline CDR1 MGHRA, CDR2 YSYEKL. CDR3 amino acids: CASSQAGAGGYTF. The CDR3 coding sequence is TGCGCCAGCAGCCAAGCAGGGGCGGGTGGCTACACCTTC.

The V call is TRBV7-2, the J call TRBJ2-3, with 9 nucleotides matching TRBD2. Germline CDR1 is SGHTA and CDR2 is FQGNSA. The CDR3 contains 15 residues. Losses at the gene ends were 5 bases for V and 0 bases for J; bases not matched to a gene: 3. The DNA of the CDR3 is TGTGCCAGCAGCCCTACTAGCGGGAGCACAGATACGCAGTATTTT. It encodes CASSPTSGSTDTQYF.

The V and J genes are TRBV6-2 or TRBV6-3 and TRBJ2-3; TRBD2 might be the D (6 bases). Per germline, CDR1 MNHEY and CDR2 SVGEGT. Trimming pared 5 bases from V and 2 bases from J, leaving 14 bases between. This CDR3 comprises 15 residues. The CDR3 sequence is CASSTLEGTTDTQYF. CDR3 DNA sequence: TGTGCCAGCAGTACCCTGGAGGGCACCACAGATACGCAGTATTTT.

J is TRBJ1-2 and V is TRBV7-9; 8 nucleotides agree with TRBD1. CDR1 is SEHNR, CDR2 FQNEAQ, per germline (reference sequence). The V and J ends lost 5 bases and 8 bases, in that order; junction bases with no gene match: 7. The CDR3 has 13 residues. Here the CDR3 reads CASSARTGLGYTF. The CDR3 DNA follows: TGTGCCAGCAGCGCTAGGACAGGGTTGGGCTACACCTTC.

CDR3 protein: CASSFLPVRDGYTF. CDR3 in DNA: TGTGCCAGCAGTTTCCTACCCGTCCGAGATGGCTACACCTTC. The rearrangement joins TRBV27 to TRBJ1-2, with D uncertain. CDR3 length: 14 residues. CDR1 is MNHEY, CDR2 SMNVEV, per germline (reference sequence). Between the trimmed V and J ends, which lost 3 bases and 6 bases, there was a span of 14 bases.

This rearrangement joins TRBV19 to TRBJ2-3, with D possibly matching TRBD1 (6 bases). The V gene lost 5 bases and the J gene lost 2 bases, with 14 bases spanning the gap. Germline CDR1 LNHDA, CDR2 SQIVND (reference sequence). The CDR3 is made up of 15 amino acids. This chain's CDR3 is CASSFEGVITDTQYF. The CDR3 bases are TGTGCCAGTAGTTTTGAGGGGGTGATCACAGATACGCAGTATTTT. Combining the CDR3 with reference TRBV19 and TRBJ2-3 gives the whole variable domain DGGITQSPKYLFRKEGQNVTLSCEQNLNHDAMYWYRQDPGQGLRLIYYSQIVNDFQKGDIAEGYSVSREKKESFPLTVTSAQKNPTAFYLCASSFEGVITDTQYFGPGTRLTVL.

This rearrangement joins TRBV6-5 to TRBJ1-1; 7 positions agree with TRBD1. V dropped 5 bases and J dropped 3; count of bases not matched to a gene: 3. Germline assignment: CDR1 MNHEY and CDR2 SVGAGI. This CDR3 spans 13 amino acids. Written as DNA, the CDR3 is TGTGCCAGCAGTAACAGGGGATACACTGAAGCTTTCTTT. Encoded protein: CASSNRGYTEAFF.

The J gene is TRBJ2-4, the V gene TRBV30, with D possibly matching TRBD1 (5 bases). The CDR3 spans 17 residues. V was trimmed by 0 bases and J by 3 bases, leaving 18 bases between them. Germline values: CDR1 GTSNPN, CDR2 SVGIG (reference sequence). CDR3 nucleotide sequence: TGTGCCTGGAGTGTAAGGCGCCAGGGTACCTACAAAAACATTCAGTACTTC. Translated: CAWSVRRQGTYKNIQYF.